This T cell receptor beta chain is from a study of blood T cell repertoires in COVID-19. Germline V CDR1 and CDR2: LGHDT, YNNKEL (reference sequence). Trimming pared 3 bases from V and 8 bases from J, leaving 7 bases between. The CDR3 contains 11 residues. This clone has a count of ten or more. In the original workflow: From reference gene primer amplification, estimates of nucleated cell counts were derived. Only in-frame clones appear in the TCRdb table, and some are missing; sequencing was by immunoSEQ multiplex PCR. V, J and clone size were drawn from that table, and D and trimming were deduced from the DNA. Of about 68,000 clones detected, 79% appear once; the ten largest clones hold approximately 10%.

The clonotype was recovered from a woman aged 50 to 60 with acute or convalescent COVID-19. The source material was peripheral blood. V usage is TRBV3-1 (or the pseudogene TRBV3-2) and J usage is TRBJ1-1; tentatively, D is TRBD1 (6 bases). CDR3 coding DNA: TGTGCCAGCAGCCATACAGGGGAAGCTTTCTTT. Encoded protein: CASSHTGEAFF.